This TCR beta chain was sequenced during a study of cytomegalovirus exposure and HLA in healthy donors. The germline V gene has CDR1 SNHLY and CDR2 FYNNEI. The CDR3 runs 13 residues. The V gene lost 5 bases and the J gene lost 4 bases, with 11 bases spanning the gap. This clone showed up just once. Primers: 60 Vbeta forward and 13 Jbeta reverse. The repertoire was sequenced with immunoSEQ multiplex PCR; TCRdb's copy has only in-frame clones and lacks some. The top ten clones hold roughly 5% of a sample with around 150,000 clones, 75% to 85% of them seen once. The TCR was taken from a man aged 30 to 45 in good health and CMV-seronegative. The V gene is TRBV2, the J gene TRBJ1-2; D possibly corresponds to TRBD1 (5 bases). Source material: PBMCs. The CDR3 nucleotides read TGTGCCAGCAGTCCAGGGTTGATCTATGGCTACACCTTC. Translating it yields CASSPGLIYGYTF.